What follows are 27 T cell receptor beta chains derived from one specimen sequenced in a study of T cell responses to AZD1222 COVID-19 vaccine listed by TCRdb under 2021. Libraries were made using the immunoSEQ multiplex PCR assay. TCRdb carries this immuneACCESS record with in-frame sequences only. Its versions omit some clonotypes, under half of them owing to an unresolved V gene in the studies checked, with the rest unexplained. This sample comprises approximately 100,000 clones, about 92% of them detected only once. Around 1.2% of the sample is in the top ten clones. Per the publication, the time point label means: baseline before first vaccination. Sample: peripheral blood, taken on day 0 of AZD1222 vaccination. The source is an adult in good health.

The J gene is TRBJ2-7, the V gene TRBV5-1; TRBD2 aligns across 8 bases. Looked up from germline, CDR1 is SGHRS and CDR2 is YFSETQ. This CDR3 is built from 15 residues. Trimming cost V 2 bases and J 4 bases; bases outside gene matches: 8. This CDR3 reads CASSFRAGDSYEQYF. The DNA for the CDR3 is TGCGCCAGCAGCTTTCGAGCGGGGGACTCTTACGAGCAGTACTTC.

CDR3: CASSSRAGGPYEQYF. CDR3 coding DNA: TGTGCCAGCAGTTCGCGAGCGGGGGGGCCCTACGAGCAGTACTTC. The chain has TRBV28 and TRBJ2-7, with 10 bases lining up with TRBD2. CDR3 size: 15 residues. V lost 4 bases, J lost 2 bases, and 5 bases stayed unmatched. Germline CDR1 and CDR2: MDHEN and SYDVKM. The full variable domain, completed using reference TRBV28 and TRBJ2-7, is DVKVTQSSRYLVKRTGEKVFLECVQDMDHENMFWYRQDPGLGLRLIYFSYDVKMKEKGDIPEGYSVSREKKERFSLILESASTNQTSMYLCASSSRAGGPYEQYFGPGTRLTVT.

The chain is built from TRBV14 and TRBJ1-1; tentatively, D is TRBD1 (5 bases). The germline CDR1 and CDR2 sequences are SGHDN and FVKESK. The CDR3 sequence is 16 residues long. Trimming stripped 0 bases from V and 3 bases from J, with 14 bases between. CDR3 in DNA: TGTGCCAGCAGCCAAGATTCGAGACAGAGGGACACTGAAGCTTTCTTT. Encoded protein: CASSQDSRQRDTEAFF.

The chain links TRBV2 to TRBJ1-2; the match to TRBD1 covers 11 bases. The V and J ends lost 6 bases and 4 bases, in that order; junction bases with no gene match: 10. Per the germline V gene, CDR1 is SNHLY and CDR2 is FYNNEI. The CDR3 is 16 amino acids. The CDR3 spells CASRPGQGAGFYGYTF. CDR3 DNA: TGTGCCAGCAGGCCTGGACAGGGGGCGGGTTTCTATGGCTACACCTTC.

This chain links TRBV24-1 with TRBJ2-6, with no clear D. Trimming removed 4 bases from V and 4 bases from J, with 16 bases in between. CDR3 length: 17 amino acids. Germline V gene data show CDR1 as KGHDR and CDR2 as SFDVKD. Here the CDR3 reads CATSEGPSGRGANVLTF. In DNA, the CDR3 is TGTGCCACCAGTGAAGGTCCCTCAGGAAGGGGGGCCAACGTCCTGACTTTC.

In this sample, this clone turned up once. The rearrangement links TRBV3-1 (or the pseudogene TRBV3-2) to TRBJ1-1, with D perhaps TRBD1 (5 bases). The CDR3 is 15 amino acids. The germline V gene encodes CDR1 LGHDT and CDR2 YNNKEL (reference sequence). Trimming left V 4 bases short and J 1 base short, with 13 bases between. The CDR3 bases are TGTGCCAGCAGCCTGGGACTCCGGGGGAACACTGAAGCTTTCTTT. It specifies CASSLGLRGNTEAFF.

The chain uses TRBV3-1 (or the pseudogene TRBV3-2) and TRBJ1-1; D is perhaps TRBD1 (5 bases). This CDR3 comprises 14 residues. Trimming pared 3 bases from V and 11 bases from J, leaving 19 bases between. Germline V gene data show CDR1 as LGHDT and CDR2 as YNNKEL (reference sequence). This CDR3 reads CASSHWATREWAFF. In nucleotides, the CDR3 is TGTGCCAGCAGCCACTGGGCGACCAGGGAGTGGGCTTTCTTT.

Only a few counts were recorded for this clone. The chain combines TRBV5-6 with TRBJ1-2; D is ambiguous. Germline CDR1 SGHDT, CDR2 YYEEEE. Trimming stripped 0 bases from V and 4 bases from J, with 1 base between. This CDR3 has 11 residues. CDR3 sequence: CASSLGYGYTF. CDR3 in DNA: TGTGCCAGCAGCTTGGGCTATGGCTACACCTTC. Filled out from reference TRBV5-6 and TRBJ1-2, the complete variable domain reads DAGVTQSPTHLIKTRGQQVTLRCSPKSGHDTVSWYQQALGQGPQFIFQYYEEEERQRGNFPDRFSGHQFPNYSSELNVNALLLGDSALYLCASSLGYGYTFGSGTRLTVV.

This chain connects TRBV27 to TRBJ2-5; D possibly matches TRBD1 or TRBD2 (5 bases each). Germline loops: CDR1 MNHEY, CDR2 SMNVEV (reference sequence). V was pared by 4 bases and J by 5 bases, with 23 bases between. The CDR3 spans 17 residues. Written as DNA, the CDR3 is TGTGCCAGCAGTTCCCCCAGTGACCCGGGGACGGGTGAGACCCAGTACTTC. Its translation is CASSSPSDPGTGETQYF.

The chain's CDR3 is CASSPGERGAYNEQFF. In DNA, the CDR3 is TGTGCCAGCAGCCCTGGAGAGCGGGGGGCATACAATGAGCAGTTCTTC. V is TRBV6-2 or TRBV6-3 and J is TRBJ2-1, with 9 bases matching TRBD2. The CDR3 is 16 residues long. The ends lost 6 bases at V and 4 bases at J; junction bases unmatched: 10. The germline V gene encodes CDR1 MNHEY and CDR2 SVGEGT.

CDR3 DNA: TGCAGCGTTGATGAGACAGGGAACGGCTACACCTTC. As protein: CSVDETGNGYTF. The chain joins TRBV29-1 to TRBJ1-2, with 7 bases identical to TRBD1. Trimming took 3 bases from V and 8 from J; bases not matched to a gene: 6. This CDR3 region has 12 residues. Germline CDR1 reads SQVTM; CDR2 reads ANQGSEA.

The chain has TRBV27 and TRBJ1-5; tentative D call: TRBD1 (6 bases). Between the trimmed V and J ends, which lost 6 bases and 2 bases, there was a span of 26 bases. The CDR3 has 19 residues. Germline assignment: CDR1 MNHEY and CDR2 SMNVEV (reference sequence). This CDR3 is CASSNQSPRTDRGNQPQHF. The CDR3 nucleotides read TGTGCCAGCAGCAACCAGAGCCCCCGGACAGACCGAGGCAATCAGCCCCAGCATTTT.

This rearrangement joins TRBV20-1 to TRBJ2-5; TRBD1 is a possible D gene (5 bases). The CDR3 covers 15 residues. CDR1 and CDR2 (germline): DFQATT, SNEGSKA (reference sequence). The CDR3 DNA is TGCAGGCCTAGTTCGTCTCAGGAAGACAGAGAGACCCAGTACTTC. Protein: CRPSSSQEDRETQYF.

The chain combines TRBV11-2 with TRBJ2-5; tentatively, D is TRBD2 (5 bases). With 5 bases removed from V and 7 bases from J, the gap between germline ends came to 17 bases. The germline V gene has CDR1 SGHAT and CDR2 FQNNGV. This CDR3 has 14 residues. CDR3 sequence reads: CASSVTEVTRTQYF. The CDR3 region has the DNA TGTGCCAGCAGCGTGACGGAGGTGACGCGGACCCAGTACTTC.

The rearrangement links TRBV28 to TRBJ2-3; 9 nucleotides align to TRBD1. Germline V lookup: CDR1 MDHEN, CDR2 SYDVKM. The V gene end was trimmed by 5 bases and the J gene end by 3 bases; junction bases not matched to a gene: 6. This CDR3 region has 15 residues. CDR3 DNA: TGTGCCAGCAGTAAGACAGGGGGTGCAACAGATACGCAGTATTTT. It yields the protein CASSKTGGATDTQYF.

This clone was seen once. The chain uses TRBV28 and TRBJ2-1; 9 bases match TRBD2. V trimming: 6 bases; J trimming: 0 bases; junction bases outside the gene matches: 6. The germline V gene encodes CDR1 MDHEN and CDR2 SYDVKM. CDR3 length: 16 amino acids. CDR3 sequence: CASSLSGSHSYNEQFF. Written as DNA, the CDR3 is TGTGCCAGCAGCCTTAGCGGGAGCCACTCCTACAATGAGCAGTTCTTC. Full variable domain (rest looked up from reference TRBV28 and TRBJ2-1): DVKVTQSSRYLVKRTGEKVFLECVQDMDHENMFWYRQDPGLGLRLIYFSYDVKMKEKGDIPEGYSVSREKKERFSLILESASTNQTSMYLCASSLSGSHSYNEQFFGPGTRLTVL.

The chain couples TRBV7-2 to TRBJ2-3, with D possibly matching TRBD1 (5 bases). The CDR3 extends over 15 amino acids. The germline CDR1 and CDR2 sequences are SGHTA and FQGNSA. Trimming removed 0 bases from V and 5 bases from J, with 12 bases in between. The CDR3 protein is CASSLAPGFGDTQYF. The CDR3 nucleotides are TGTGCCAGCAGCTTAGCGCCAGGGTTCGGAGATACGCAGTATTTT.

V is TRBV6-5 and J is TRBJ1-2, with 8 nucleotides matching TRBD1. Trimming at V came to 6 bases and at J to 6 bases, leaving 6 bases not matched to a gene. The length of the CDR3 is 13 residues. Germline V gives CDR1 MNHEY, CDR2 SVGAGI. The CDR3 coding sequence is TGTGCCAGCAGGGACAGGGTCTTTAATGGCTACACCTTC. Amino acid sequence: CASRDRVFNGYTF.

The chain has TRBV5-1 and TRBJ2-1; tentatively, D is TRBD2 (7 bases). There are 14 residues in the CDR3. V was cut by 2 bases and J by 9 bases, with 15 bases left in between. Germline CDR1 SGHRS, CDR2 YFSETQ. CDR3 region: CASSFQVGGGEQFF. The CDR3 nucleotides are TGCGCCAGCAGCTTTCAGGTGGGAGGGGGTGAGCAGTTCTTC.

CDR3 protein: CATRPPVEGRETDTQYF. CDR3 DNA sequence: TGTGCCACCAGACCCCCGGTGGAGGGAAGGGAGACAGATACGCAGTATTTT. This chain connects TRBV24-1 to TRBJ2-3, with D perhaps TRBD2 (6 bases). This CDR3 is built from 17 residues. V lost 7 bases to trimming and J lost 3 bases, with 22 bases between them. Germline loops: CDR1 KGHDR, CDR2 SFDVKD.

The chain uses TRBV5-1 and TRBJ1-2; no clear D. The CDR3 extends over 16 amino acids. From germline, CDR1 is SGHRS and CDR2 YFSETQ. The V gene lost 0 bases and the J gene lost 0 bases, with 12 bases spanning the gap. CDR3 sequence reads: CASSLAPNSANYGYTF. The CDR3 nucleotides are TGCGCCAGCAGCTTGGCCCCGAATAGCGCTAACTATGGCTACACCTTC.

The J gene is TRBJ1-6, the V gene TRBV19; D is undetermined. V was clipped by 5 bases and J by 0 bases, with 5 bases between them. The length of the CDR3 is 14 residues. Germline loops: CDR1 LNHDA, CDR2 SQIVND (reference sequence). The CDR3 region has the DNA TGTGCCAGTAGTGCGGGCTCCTATAATTCACCCCTCCACTTT. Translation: CASSAGSYNSPLHF.

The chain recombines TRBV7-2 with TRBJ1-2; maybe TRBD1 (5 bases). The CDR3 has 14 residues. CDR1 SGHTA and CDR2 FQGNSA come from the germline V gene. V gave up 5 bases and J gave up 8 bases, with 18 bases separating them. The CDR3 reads CASSPGALSRGYTF. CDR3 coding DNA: TGTGCCAGCAGCCCCGGGGCACTAAGTAGAGGCTACACCTTC.

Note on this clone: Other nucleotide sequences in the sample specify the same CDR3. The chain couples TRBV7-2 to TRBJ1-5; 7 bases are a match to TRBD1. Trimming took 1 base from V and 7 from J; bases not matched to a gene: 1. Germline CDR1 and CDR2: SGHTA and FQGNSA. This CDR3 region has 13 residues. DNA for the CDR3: TGTGCCAGCAGCTTAGAAGGGGGCCAGCCCCAGCATTTT. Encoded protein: CASSLEGGQPQHF.

For the CDR3, the DNA is TGCAGTGCTAGTCGACAGGGTCCCCAGCATTTT. This encodes CSASRQGPQHF. V and J are TRBV20-1 and TRBJ1-5; 7 nucleotides agree with TRBD1. Germline loops: CDR1 DFQATT, CDR2 SNEGSKA (reference sequence). Germline trimming cut 3 bases from V and 10 bases from J; bases unmatched to any gene: 3. CDR3 size: 11 residues.

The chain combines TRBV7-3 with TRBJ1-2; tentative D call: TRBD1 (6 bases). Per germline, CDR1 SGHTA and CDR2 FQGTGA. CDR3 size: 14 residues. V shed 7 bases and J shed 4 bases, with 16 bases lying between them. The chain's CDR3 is CASISRETGYGYTF. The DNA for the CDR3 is TGTGCCAGCATCTCGAGGGAGACAGGCTATGGCTACACCTTC.

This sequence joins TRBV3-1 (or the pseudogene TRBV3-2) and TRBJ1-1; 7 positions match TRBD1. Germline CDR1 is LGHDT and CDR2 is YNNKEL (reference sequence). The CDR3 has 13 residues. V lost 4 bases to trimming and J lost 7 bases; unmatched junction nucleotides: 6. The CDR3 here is CASSLQGEGEAFF. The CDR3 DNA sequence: TGTGCCAGCAGCCTCCAGGGGGAGGGTGAAGCTTTCTTT.